Sequencing of this TCR beta chain was carried out in a study of immune characterization of retroperitoneal liposarcoma. CDR3 size: 14 residues. Germline V gene lookup returns CDR1 MNHNS and CDR2 SASEGT. TCRdb ran MiXCR on the PCR reads and lists one entry per CDR3 protein. The table records 8,500 or so distinct CDR3 sequences, over 40% of them present only once. Material for sequencing was tumor tissue. The source of this sequence is a male donor with retroperitoneal liposarcoma. The rearrangement uses TRBV6-1 and TRBJ2-1; D remains unclear. The assigned J gene may be wrong: the sequence end matches TRBJ2-7 better. In DNA form, the CDR3 reads TGTGCCAGCAGTGAAACTTACGTAGTCTACGAGCAGTACTTC. It encodes CASSETYVVYEQYF.